A single T cell receptor (beta chain) is shown here with its context. The entry originates in a study of shared clonotypes between healthy human individuals. Study details: Donors had three CD4 naive, three CD4 memory, two CD8 naive and one CD8 memory plate apiece.

Both subsets, CD45RA+ naive and CD45RA-negative memory, were split from the CD4+ cells. Germline V gives CDR1 KGHSH, CDR2 LQKENI. This CDR3 has 13 residues. V was clipped by 4 bases and J by 7 bases, with 13 bases between them. For each subset, genomic DNA was distributed in equal portions over several immunoSEQ plates. Profiled with immunoSEQ multiplex PCR; TCRdb holds only in-frame clones, not every one. The sample has 730,000 or so clones; more than 70% are singletons. The receptor's source is a woman aged 30 to 39 in good health. The genes are TRBV18 and TRBJ1-2; D unresolved. Sequencing was carried out using memory CD4+ T cells sorted from blood. Subset specified: CD45RA-negative fraction. This chain's CDR3 is CASSHDGLFGYTF. CDR3 in DNA: TGTGCCAGCTCACACGACGGTTTGTTTGGCTACACCTTC.